Listed below are T cell receptor beta chains from one sample, sequenced in a study of blood T cells in healthy people across ages. Each CDR3 protein gets one entry after TCRdb re-called the 5' RACE reads with MiXCR. The data show 1.2 million to 1.5 million distinct CDR3 sequences, 59% seen once. The specimen was blood. The receptors derive from a man aged 18 to 29 in good health. The CDR3 runs from the conserved cysteine through the conserved F or W. The order of the fields is D gene, clone size, V gene, J gene, CDR3 DNA, CDR3 protein. D genes are given only for firm matches. Rows may omit the clone size; those that give it use once, few, many or a size class.

D: -
size: -
V: TRBV3-1
J: TRBJ2-1
DNA: TGTGCCAGCAGCCAACTGGCCGGAGGGGATGATGAGCAGTTCTTC
CDR3: CASSQLAGGDDEQFF

D: TRBD1
size: -
V: TRBV7-9
J: TRBJ2-5
DNA: TGTGCCAGCAGCTTAGGCCGGACAGGCGGGGAGACCCAGTACTTC
CDR3: CASSLGRTGGETQYF

D: TRBD2
size: few
V: TRBV20-1
J: TRBJ2-5
DNA: TGCAGTGCTATAATTGCGGGAGGCGCAAAAGAGACCCAGTACTTC
CDR3: CSAIIAGGAKETQYF

D: TRBD2
size: -
V: TRBV20-1
J: TRBJ2-1
DNA: TGCAGTATAGCGGGGGACTACTCCTACAATGAGCAGTTCTTC
CDR3: CSIAGDYSYNEQFF

D: -
size: -
V: TRBV2
J: TRBJ2-2
DNA: TGTGCCAGCAGCAACAGGGCCACCGGGGAGCTGTTTTTT
CDR3: CASSNRATGELFF

D: -
size: -
V: TRBV6-5
J: TRBJ1-2
DNA: TGTGCCAGCAGCTTCTCCAGGGAAAGCTATGGCTACACCTTC
CDR3: CASSFSRESYGYTF

D: -
size: -
V: TRBV5-1
J: TRBJ2-7
DNA: TGCGCCAGCAGCTTTGGGTTACAGGCCCCTTTCAACGAGCAGTACTTC
CDR3: CASSFGLQAPFNEQYF

D: -
size: -
V: TRBV20-1
J: TRBJ2-3
DNA: TGCAGTGCTAGATCCGGGCGCACAGATACGCAGTATTTT
CDR3: CSARSGRTDTQYF

D: -
size: -
V: TRBV7-9
J: TRBJ1-4
DNA: TGTGCCAGCAGCGCGACAGCAGCAACTAATGAAAAACTGTTTTTT
CDR3: CASSATAATNEKLFF

D: -
size: -
V: TRBV7-9
J: TRBJ2-7
DNA: TGTGCCAGCAGCTCGTATGAGGGGTACGAGCAGTACTTC
CDR3: CASSSYEGYEQYF

D: -
size: -
V: TRBV5-1
J: TRBJ2-5
DNA: TGCGCCAGCAGCGAACTAGGGACCTCTTTACAAGAGACCCAGTACTTC
CDR3: CASSELGTSLQETQYF

D: -
size: -
V: TRBV20-1
J: TRBJ1-6
DNA: TGCAGTGCAAGGACAGAGAATAATTCACCCCTCCACTTT
CDR3: CSARTENNSPLHF

D: TRBD2
size: -
V: TRBV20-1
J: TRBJ2-1
DNA: TGCAGTGCGGGGGGGAGTGGCCTTCCCTTGACTTACAATGAGCAGTTCTTC
CDR3: CSAGGSGLPLTYNEQFF

D: TRBD1
size: -
V: TRBV4-1
J: TRBJ2-7
DNA: TGCGCCAGCAGCCACCTCCGGGACAGATCCTACGAGCAGTACTTC
CDR3: CASSHLRDRSYEQYF

D: TRBD2
size: -
V: TRBV20-1
J: TRBJ2-1
DNA: TGCAGTGCTAGGCCTCTAACTAGCGGGAGAAGGAAAGAGACCCAGTTCTTC
CDR3: CSARPLTSGRRKETQFF

D: -
size: -
V: TRBV5-5
J: TRBJ2-1
DNA: TGTGCCAGCAGCCCTCATTTGGAGACTCCCAACGGGGAGCAGTTCTTC
CDR3: CASSPHLETPNGEQFF

D: TRBD1
size: -
V: TRBV28
J: TRBJ2-7
DNA: TGTGCCAGCAGTTCTCCCGGGACAGGAGCATTGTTCGAGCAGTACTTC
CDR3: CASSSPGTGALFEQYF

D: -
size: -
V: TRBV3-1
J: TRBJ2-1
DNA: TGTGCCAGCAGCCAAGTTGGTGGGAACCACAATGAGCAGTTCTTC
CDR3: CASSQVGGNHNEQFF

D: TRBD2
size: few
V: TRBV27
J: TRBJ2-5
DNA: TGTGCCAGCAGTTTCTTAGCGGGGGGTCAAGAGACCCAGTACTTC
CDR3: CASSFLAGGQETQYF

D: TRBD1
size: -
V: TRBV12-3/TRBV12-4
J: TRBJ2-2
DNA: TGTGCCAGCAGTTTAAGTCAGGGGGCCGGGGAGCTGTTTTTT
CDR3: CASSLSQGAGELFF

D: TRBD1
size: few
V: TRBV5-1
J: TRBJ1-4
DNA: TGCGCCAGCAGCTACCTACCGGGACAGGAAAGGGCGCGTGAAAAACTGTTTTTT
CDR3: CASSYLPGQERAREKLFF

D: -
size: few
V: TRBV13
J: TRBJ2-4
DNA: TGTGCCAGCAGCTTAGGAGCCTTGGCCAAAAACATTCAGTACTTC
CDR3: CASSLGALAKNIQYF

D: -
size: few
V: TRBV20-1
J: TRBJ2-1
DNA: TGCAGTGCTAGAGACCGGGAATTGCAGTTCTTC
CDR3: CSARDRELQFF

D: -
size: few
V: TRBV7-2
J: TRBJ2-6
DNA: TGTGCCAGCAGCTCGCGGCGTCCCTCTGGGGCCAACGTCCTGACTTTC
CDR3: CASSSRRPSGANVLTF

D: -
size: -
V: TRBV9
J: TRBJ2-7
DNA: TGTGCCAGCAGCGGCCGGGACCGATCCTACGAGCAGTACTTC
CDR3: CASSGRDRSYEQYF

D: -
size: -
V: TRBV6-1
J: TRBJ1-2
DNA: TGTGCCAGCAGTACTGGGTTGGGCTACACCTTC
CDR3: CASSTGLGYTF

D: -
size: -
V: TRBV20-1
J: TRBJ2-5
DNA: TGCAGTGCTAGCGTTGGGTTAGAGACCCAGTACTTC
CDR3: CSASVGLETQYF

D: -
size: -
V: TRBV12-3/TRBV12-4
J: TRBJ1-2
DNA: TGTGCCAGCAGCCACCTTTCGGCGAGCTATGGCTACACCTTC
CDR3: CASSHLSASYGYTF

D: -
size: -
V: TRBV20-1
J: TRBJ2-7
DNA: TGCAGTGCTAGAGGGGATGATTACGAGCAGTACTTC
CDR3: CSARGDDYEQYF

D: TRBD1
size: few
V: TRBV7-2
J: TRBJ2-5
DNA: TGTGCCAGCAGCACACGACCTTCGTCCCCAGGGGGCCAAGAGACCCAGTACTTC
CDR3: CASSTRPSSPGGQETQYF

D: -
size: many
V: TRBV12-3/TRBV12-4
J: TRBJ2-3
DNA: TGTGCCAGCAGTTTTGGGGGGGCCGGAGATACGCAGTATTTT
CDR3: CASSFGGAGDTQYF

D: -
size: -
V: TRBV4-3
J: TRBJ1-6
DNA: TGCGCCAGCAGCCCGTGGGGGAGGTTAAGTTATAATTCACCCCTCCACTTT
CDR3: CASSPWGRLSYNSPLHF

D: -
size: few
V: TRBV4-1
J: TRBJ1-1
DNA: TGCGCCAGCAGCCAGGGGGGGGCACAGAACACTGAAGCTTTCTTT
CDR3: CASSQGGAQNTEAFF

D: TRBD2
size: -
V: TRBV15
J: TRBJ2-5
DNA: TGTGCCACCAGCGGCCGACTAGCGCTTCAAGAGACCCAGTACTTC
CDR3: CATSGRLALQETQYF

D: -
size: many
V: TRBV5-1
J: TRBJ1-1
DNA: TGCGCCAGCAGCTTAGGCGTAAGGGCATCGAACACTGAAGCTTTCTTT
CDR3: CASSLGVRASNTEAFF

D: TRBD1
size: once
V: TRBV7-8
J: TRBJ2-5
DNA: TGTGCCAGCAGCTTAGGGGGCAGGGGGCAGACCCAGTACTTC
CDR3: CASSLGGRGQTQYF

D: -
size: -
V: TRBV4-1
J: TRBJ2-7
DNA: TGCGCCAGCAGCCAAGACAACAGGTACTACGAGCAGTACTTC
CDR3: CASSQDNRYYEQYF

D: TRBD2
size: -
V: TRBV12-3/TRBV12-4
J: TRBJ2-1
DNA: TGTGCCAGCAGTTCCGGACTAGCGGGAGGGACAGAGCAGTTCTTC
CDR3: CASSSGLAGGTEQFF

D: -
size: -
V: TRBV4-3
J: TRBJ2-7
DNA: TGCGCCAGCAGCCAATTCCCTTCAGACGAGCAGTACTTC
CDR3: CASSQFPSDEQYF

D: -
size: few
V: TRBV4-1
J: TRBJ2-1
DNA: TGCGCCAGCCGGGACCACTCTGCCAATGAGCAGTTCTTC
CDR3: CASRDHSANEQFF

D: -
size: few
V: TRBV29-1
J: TRBJ2-7
DNA: TGCAGCGTCAAGCTACAGGGCTCCTACGAGCAGTACTTC
CDR3: CSVKLQGSYEQYF

D: TRBD1
size: -
V: TRBV20-1
J: TRBJ2-3
DNA: TGCAGTGCTAGAGGATCACAGGGGTTGGATACGCAGTATTTT
CDR3: CSARGSQGLDTQYF

D: -
size: -
V: TRBV2
J: TRBJ2-2
DNA: TGTGCCAGCCGAGGGCTAGCCACCGGGGAGCTGTTTTTT
CDR3: CASRGLATGELFF

D: -
size: -
V: TRBV5-1
J: TRBJ2-3
DNA: TGCGCCAGCAGCTTTCGACAGTGGAGGGATACGCAGTATTTT
CDR3: CASSFRQWRDTQYF

D: -
size: once
V: TRBV20-1
J: TRBJ2-1
DNA: TGCAGTGCTAGTGAGCGCGATGAGCAGTTCTTC
CDR3: CSASERDEQFF

D: -
size: few
V: TRBV25-1
J: TRBJ2-3
DNA: TGTGCCAGCACAACGACAGATACGCAGTATTTT
CDR3: CASTTTDTQYF

D: -
size: -
V: TRBV6-6
J: TRBJ1-2
DNA: TGTGCCAGCCGGGCAGCGGCACAGGGTGGCTACACCTTC
CDR3: CASRAAAQGGYTF